The 24 T cell receptor beta chains below all came from one sample that was sequenced in a study of naive and memory T cell subsets. The SP2 primer and nested alpha and beta constant region primers amplified ligated cDNA in four rounds. Via MiXCR, TCRdb re-called the UMI-ligation and nested PCR reads, giving one row per CDR3 protein. The sample has fewer than 35,000 distinct CDR3 sequences; roughly 6.6% are singletons. This sample's treatment: skin biopsy from PPD injection site in Mantoux-positive individual. TCR cDNA received a 3' ligated oligonucleotide that carried a UMI. Here the sequenced sample was skin, taken from a tuberculin skin test site. The receptors here all came from an adult in good health.

This clonotype was seen repeatedly, ten times or more. The J gene is TRBJ2-5, the V gene TRBV10-2; no reliable D call. Deletions cut 8 bases from V and 0 bases from J, with 10 bases between. The V gene's germline CDR1 is WSHSY and CDR2 SAAADI. This CDR3 has 13 amino acids. Here the CDR3 DNA reads TGCGCCAGCGTTTCCGCCCACCAAGAGACCCAGTACTTC. As protein: CASVSAHQETQYF.

This clonotype has ten or more counts. The rearrangement joins TRBV2 to TRBJ1-3; D ambiguous. Germline V CDR1 and CDR2: SNHLY, FYNNEI. The germline V and J ends were trimmed by 7 bases and 4 bases, with 5 bases remaining between them. The CDR3 extends over 11 amino acids. The CDR3 here is CASKPGNTIYF. The CDR3 DNA is TGTGCCAGCAAGCCCGGAAACACCATATATTTT.

This clonotype was counted ten times or more. The rearrangement links TRBV13 to TRBJ2-1, with TRBD1 identical over 10 bases. V was clipped by 4 bases and J by 0 bases; unmatched bases: 12. The germline CDR1 and CDR2 sequences are PRHDT and FYEKMQ (reference sequence). This CDR3 is 19 amino acids long. CDR3 nucleotides: TGTGCCAGCAGCTCTAGTCCCGGGACAGGGGATAGCTCCTACAATGAGCAGTTCTTC. Translated: CASSSSPGTGDSSYNEQFF. The variable domain in full, with the rest retrieved from reference TRBV13 and TRBJ2-1, is AAGVIQSPRHLIKEKRETATLKCYPIPRHDTVYWYQQGPGQDPQFLISFYEKMQSDKGSIPDRFSAQQFSDYHSELNMSSLELGDSALYFCASSSSPGTGDSSYNEQFFGPGTRLTVL.

This clonotype showed up many times. J is TRBJ2-3 and V is TRBV12-3 or TRBV12-4, with TRBD2 matching 8 bases. Unmatched junction bases numbered 8, after V lost 5 bases and J lost 1 base. The CDR3 runs to 16 residues. CDR3 DNA: TGTGCCAGCAGTCCCCCCCGGACTAGCCGCACAGATACGCAGTATTTT. Protein product: CASSPPRTSRTDTQYF.

The chain has TRBV12-3 or TRBV12-4 and TRBJ1-6, with TRBD1 matching 7 bases. This CDR3 has 14 amino acids. The V segment lost 6 bases and the J segment 9 bases; nucleotides outside the gene matches: 8. The CDR3: CASRTGTVASPLHF. The CDR3 DNA sequence: TGTGCCAGCAGAACCGGGACAGTCGCTTCACCCCTCCACTTT.

Turning to this clonotype: A much larger clonotype is one base distant, so this may be a read error. The gene calls are TRBV10-3 and TRBJ1-1; tentatively, D is TRBD1 (5 bases). Trimming took off 11 bases at V and 7 bases at J, with 20 bases between the two ends. Germline CDR1 is ENHRY and CDR2 is SYGVKD. The CDR3 is 13 residues long. The CDR3 DNA follows: TGTGCCGTCGCCCGGAACAGGATTAATGAAGCTTTCTTT. This gives the protein CAVARNRINEAFF.

This clonotype came up a few times. V usage is TRBV19 and J usage is TRBJ1-2; 12 bases are a match to TRBD1. The V segment lost 7 bases and the J segment 4 bases; nucleotides outside the gene matches: 19. The CDR3 runs 19 residues. Germline V CDR1 and CDR2: LNHDA, SQIVND (reference sequence). The DNA of the CDR3 is TGTGCCAGTACCGACTTCTCCGGGACAGGGGGCGCGAGGGCCTATGGCTACACCTTC. Encoded protein: CASTDFSGTGGARAYGYTF.

V usage is TRBV24-1 and J usage is TRBJ2-1; TRBD2 agrees at 12 bases. Germline V CDR1 and CDR2: KGHDR, SFDVKD. The CDR3 totals 16 residues. V lost 2 bases, J lost 7 bases, and 5 bases stayed unmatched. The CDR3 loop reads CATSDSSGGALNEQFF. CDR3 DNA: TGTGCCACCAGTGATTCTAGCGGGGGGGCCTTGAATGAGCAGTTCTTC.

V gene TRBV12-3 or TRBV12-4 combines with J gene TRBJ2-7; 8 nucleotides align to TRBD1. The CDR3 is 14 amino acids. Trimming at V came to 5 bases and at J to 2 bases, leaving 5 bases not matched to a gene. CDR3 in amino acids: CASSGQGATYEQYF. CDR3 sequence (DNA): TGTGCCAGCAGTGGGCAGGGGGCGACCTACGAGCAGTACTTC.

This clonotype was seen ten or more times. V is TRBV7-9 and J is TRBJ2-1; the match to TRBD2 covers 14 bases. Germline V gene lookup returns CDR1 SEHNR and CDR2 FQNEAQ (reference sequence). The CDR3 is 16 residues long. J lost 9 bases, V lost 1 base, and 5 bases had no gene match. CDR3 region: CASSLGTGTSGGEQFF. As DNA, the CDR3 is TGTGCCAGCAGCTTAGGGACCGGGACTAGCGGGGGTGAGCAGTTCTTC. The entire variable domain, with the rest obtained from reference TRBV7-9 and TRBJ2-1, is as follows: DTGVSQNPRHKITKRGQNVTFRCDPISEHNRLYWYRQTLGQGPEFLTYFQNEAQLEKSRLLSDRFSAERPKGSFSTLEIQRTEQGDSAMYLCASSLGTGTSGGEQFFGPGTRLTVL.

This clonotype came up many times. The chain uses TRBV2 and TRBJ2-7; TRBD2 matches at 8 bases. Trimming removed 3 bases from V and 8 bases from J; junction bases left unmatched: 6. The CDR3 sequence is 13 residues long. Looked up from germline, CDR1 is SNHLY and CDR2 is FYNNEI. The CDR3 DNA sequence: TGTGCCAGCAGTGAGACGGGACTAGATAAGCAGTACTTC. This sequence encodes CASSETGLDKQYF.

At least ten counts were recorded for this clonotype. The chain recombines TRBV12-3 or TRBV12-4 with TRBJ1-1, with a tentative D call TRBD1 (5 bases). This CDR3 is built from 15 residues. Trimming shortened V by 2 bases and J by 0 bases, and 10 bases separated the two germline ends. CDR3 protein: CASSLNVRVNTEAFF. The CDR3 coding sequence is TGTGCCAGCAGTTTAAATGTCAGGGTGAACACTGAAGCTTTCTTT.

Ten or more counts support this clonotype. This sequence joins TRBV2 and TRBJ2-5, with TRBD1 identical over 10 bases. Germline V gene data show CDR1 as SNHLY and CDR2 as FYNNEI. V lost 0 bases and J lost 5; bases outside the gene matches: 6. The CDR3 runs to 16 residues. This CDR3 reads CASSEARTGGRETQYF. The CDR3, as DNA: TGTGCCAGCAGTGAAGCGAGGACAGGGGGTAGGGAGACCCAGTACTTC.

This clonotype was observed many times. The gene calls are TRBV7-9 and TRBJ2-7; 8 bases are a match to TRBD1. This CDR3 comprises 13 residues. V was pared by 8 bases and J by 5 bases, with 8 bases of the junction left unmatched. Looked up from germline, CDR1 is SEHNR and CDR2 is FQNEAQ (reference sequence). CDR3 coding DNA: TGTGCCAGCCTTGTAGGACAGGGCCACGAGCAGTACTTC. It specifies CASLVGQGHEQYF.

The table lists this clonotype with many counts. The rearrangement links TRBV2 to TRBJ1-6; D remains ambiguous. Germline V gene sequence: CDR1 SNHLY, CDR2 FYNNEI. V lost 3 bases and J 10 bases, leaving 10 bases between the germline ends. CDR3 length: 13 residues. CDR3 sequence reads: CASSDTLGSPLHF. CDR3 nucleotide sequence: TGTGCCAGCAGTGATACCTTGGGGTCACCCCTCCACTTT.

At least ten counts were recorded for this clonotype. The genes are TRBV9 and TRBJ2-3, with a tentative D call TRBD1 (6 bases). This CDR3 comprises 14 residues. The V end lost 3 bases, the J end lost 2 bases, and 10 bases lay between the germline ends. Germline V lookup: CDR1 SGDLS, CDR2 YYNGEE. CDR3 DNA: TGTGCCAGCAGCGACAGGGTTCTCACAGATACGCAGTATTTT. This codes for CASSDRVLTDTQYF.

This clonotype was counted many times. The CDR3 sequence: CASSLSPNYGYTF. The CDR3 DNA reads TGTGCCAGCAGTTTAAGTCCTAACTATGGCTACACCTTC. This sequence joins TRBV28 and TRBJ1-2; D remains ambiguous. The length of the CDR3 is 13 residues. Trimming stripped 2 bases from V and 0 bases from J, with 4 bases between. CDR1 and CDR2 (germline): MDHEN, SYDVKM.

The rearrangement links TRBV12-3 or TRBV12-4 to TRBJ1-2, with 9 bases matching TRBD1. This CDR3 is 14 amino acids long. J was trimmed by 4 bases and V by 3 bases; bases with no gene match: 3. The DNA of the CDR3 is TGTGCCAGCAGTTTTGACAGGGGGGCCTATGGCTACACCTTC. The encoded protein is CASSFDRGAYGYTF.

At least ten counts were recorded for this clonotype. The rearrangement links TRBV12-3 or TRBV12-4 to TRBJ2-2; 8 bases are shared with TRBD2. The CDR3 consists of 16 residues. The V segment lost 6 bases and the J segment 5 bases; nucleotides outside the gene matches: 11. CDR3: CASRKDSGGGTGELFF. CDR3 DNA: TGTGCCAGCAGAAAAGACTCGGGGGGGGGGACCGGGGAGCTGTTTTTT.

There are many counts of this clonotype. The chain carries TRBV14 and TRBJ2-5, with D maybe TRBD2 (5 bases). Per the germline V gene, CDR1 is SGHDN and CDR2 is FVKESK. This CDR3 has 16 residues. Trimming took off 2 bases at V and 3 bases at J, with 16 bases between the two ends. The CDR3 sequence is CASSQSKVRGKETQYF. The DNA for the CDR3 is TGTGCCAGCAGCCAATCGAAGGTTCGGGGAAAAGAGACCCAGTACTTC. Filled out from reference TRBV14 and TRBJ2-5, the complete variable domain reads EAGVTQFPSHSVIEKGQTVTLRCDPISGHDNLYWYRRVMGKEIKFLLHFVKESKQDESGMPNNRFLAERTGGTYSTLKVQPAELEDSGVYFCASSQSKVRGKETQYFGPGTRLLVL.

On this clonotype: Mismatch with germline at one junction end may stem from a read error. The J gene is TRBJ2-2, the V gene TRBV7-6, with a possible D match to TRBD1 (6 bases). CDR1 and CDR2 from the germline V gene are SGHVS and FNYEAQ. The CDR3 extends over 20 amino acids. The CDR3 spells CDSSLVDSPNPPGHTGELFF. Here the CDR3 DNA reads TGTGACAGCAGCTTAGTGGACAGCCCAAACCCTCCCGGACACACCGGGGAGCTGTTTTTT.

This clonotype was detected only a few times. The chain employs TRBV2 and TRBJ2-7; D remains unclear. The CDR3 spans 15 residues. V lost 2 bases and J lost 4, with 15 bases in between. Germline V CDR1 and CDR2: SNHLY, FYNNEI. CDR3 amino acids: CASSESGRVRYEQYF. The CDR3 DNA sequence: TGTGCCAGCAGTGAAAGTGGTAGGGTTAGGTACGAGCAGTACTTC.

This clonotype was seen repeatedly, ten times or more. The CDR3 sequence: CASRRGADTQYF. The CDR3 coding sequence is TGTGCCAGCAGGCGAGGCGCAGATACGCAGTATTTT. The chain has TRBV11-2 and TRBJ2-3; D not resolved. The CDR3 totals 12 residues. V lost 6 bases and J 4 bases, leaving 8 bases between the germline ends. From germline, CDR1 is SGHAT and CDR2 FQNNGV.

The rearrangement joins TRBV7-6 to TRBJ1-4, with 7 positions matching TRBD1. V shed 2 bases and J 8 bases; nucleotides not matched to a gene: 8. CDR1 and CDR2 from the germline V gene are SGHVS and FNYEAQ. The CDR3 has 15 residues. CDR3 coding DNA: TGTGCCAGCAGCTTAACAGGGGCGTCAGGGGAAAAACTGTTTTTT. As protein: CASSLTGASGEKLFF.